This T cell receptor beta chain was obtained from a study of T cell responses to AZD1222 COVID-19 vaccine (dated by TCRdb to about 2021). In terms of the full investigation: TCR sequencing covered some 240 trial participants: nearly 210 given two doses of AZD1222 and approximately 26 given two doses of MenACWY control vaccine. Trial participants were enrolled into age subgroups of 18-55, 56-69 and 70-plus years, which contained about 150, 27 and 61 TCR-sequenced participants, respectively.

The cysteine opens and the phenylalanine closes a CDR3 of 13 amino acids. The entry retains the CDR3 DNA only, 39 bases that are in frame from base 1. V is pruned by 6 bases and J by 4 bases, leaving 6 bases of the junction without a gene match. The CDR3 regions of human TCRbeta chains were analyzed by immunosequencing. The study's processing was this. TCRs in the repertoires were matched against a reference library of SARS-CoV-2-specific TCRs that had been generated with the MIRA antigen-specificity platform. Breadth was defined as the fraction of unique TCRs that were SARS-CoV-2-associated, and depth was defined as the fraction of total T cells that were SARS-CoV-2-associated. Using the MIRA data, each spike-specific TCR was assigned both to the spike region to which the TCR was reactive and to a CD4 or CD8 class. Log10-transformed breadth and depth values were compared by one-way ANOVA with Sidak's multiple comparisons tests. TCRdb holds this immuneACCESS table with in-frame rearrangements only. Some clones are missing; in checked studies, unresolved V genes explain under half, and the rest has no known cause. V and J calls and clone size are given by that table; D and trimming were obtained from the DNA. This sample holds roughly 140,000 clones; roughly 90% were observed only once. In total, the top ten clones hold about 1.6% of the sample.

In the case of this clone: Its target antigen remains unknown. Base qualities were left out, and no much larger clone turns up one base away.

Explained via the paper, the time point label denotes: about 28 days (+/-7) after the second vaccine dose. AZD1222 recipients given second doses at about 4 weeks or at about 12 weeks were pooled, since spike-specific TCR depth and breadth were not found to differ between the two schedules. The vaccinee samples were drawn from two UK trials, COV001 and COV002, one of which was a single-blind randomized controlled phase 2/3 trial testing AZD1222 (ChAdOx1 nCoV-19) in healthy adults. For TCRbeta chain sequencing, PBMC samples were collected from trial participants at day 0 and at day 28 after the second dose. Overall results and qualifications from the work: In the small 56-69-year group, the increase in depth fell short of significance, most likely because of low power. Because no day 14 peak-response samples were available, the repertoires could be characterized only after the peak T cell response. The whole spike protein was spanned by vaccine-associated CD4 TCRs, and dominant responses were seen in regions 160-218 and 743-854. Reportedly, almost half of the unique spike-specific TCRs recognized epitopes lying outside the regions that are mutated in the B.1.351 and B.1.1.7 variants. Participants were mostly white British, with more females than males. The authors suggested clonal diversity may have been underestimated. A significant rise in spike-specific TCR breadth and depth was observed after two AZD1222 doses relative to day 0 and relative to MenACWY recipients. Conclusions about previously exposed vaccinees were limited because only six AZD1222 recipients were SARS-CoV-2 seropositive at baseline.

The chain is encoded by TRBV12-3 or TRBV12-4 joined to TRBJ2-7, and 7 junction bases match TRBD1. The source was peripheral blood, collected 28 days after the second AZD1222 dose. The sequence came from an adult who received the AZD1222 COVID-19 vaccine. The base sequence is TGTGCCAGCAGATGGACAGGAAGATACGAGCAGTACTTC. Its protein is CASRWTGRYEQYF.